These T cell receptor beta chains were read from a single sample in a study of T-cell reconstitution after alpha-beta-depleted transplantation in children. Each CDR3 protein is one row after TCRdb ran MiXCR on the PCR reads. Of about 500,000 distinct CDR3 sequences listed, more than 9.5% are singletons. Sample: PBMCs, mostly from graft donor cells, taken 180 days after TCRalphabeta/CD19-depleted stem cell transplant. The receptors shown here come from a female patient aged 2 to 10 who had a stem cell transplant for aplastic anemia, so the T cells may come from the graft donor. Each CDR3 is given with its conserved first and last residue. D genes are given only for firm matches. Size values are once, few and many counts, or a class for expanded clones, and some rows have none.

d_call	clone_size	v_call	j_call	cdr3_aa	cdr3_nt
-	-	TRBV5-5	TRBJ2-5	CASSGRLGKETQYF	TGTGCCAGCAGTGGTCGCCTCGGGAAAGAGACCCAGTACTTC
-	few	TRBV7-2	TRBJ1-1	CANGPFNTEAFF	TGTGCCAACGGACCGTTTAACACTGAAGCTTTCTTT
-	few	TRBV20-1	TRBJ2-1	CSAILSYEQFF	TGCAGTGCTATCCTAAGCTATGAGCAGTTCTTC
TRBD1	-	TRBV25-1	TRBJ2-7	CASSGFGDRAYEQYF	TGTGCCAGCAGTGGATTCGGGGACAGAGCCTACGAGCAGTACTTC
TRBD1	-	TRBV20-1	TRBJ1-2	CSASSGQGVYGYTF	TGCAGTGCTAGTTCGGGACAGGGGGTATATGGCTACACCTTC
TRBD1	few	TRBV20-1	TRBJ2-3	CSARDLGTGVRNTDTQYF	TGCAGTGCTAGAGATCTCGGGACAGGGGTTAGGAATACAGATACGCAGTATTTT
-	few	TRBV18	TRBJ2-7	CASSPGGWSSYEQYF	TGTGCCAGCTCACCAGGGGGGTGGAGCTCCTACGAGCAGTACTTC
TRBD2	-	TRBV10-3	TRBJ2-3	CAIRELAGNTDTQYF	TGTGCCATCAGGGAACTAGCGGGGAACACAGATACGCAGTATTTT
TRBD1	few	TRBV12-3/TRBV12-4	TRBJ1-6	CASSFRGTVNSPLHF	TGTGCCAGCAGTTTTCGTGGGACAGTTAATTCACCCCTCCACTTT
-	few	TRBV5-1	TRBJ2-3	CASSSLRERRTDTQYF	TGCGCCAGCAGCTCCCTGAGGGAGCGGCGCACAGATACGCAGTATTTT
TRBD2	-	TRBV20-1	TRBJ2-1	CSASPLTSGGYNEQFF	TGCAGTGCTAGCCCATTGACTAGCGGGGGATACAATGAGCAGTTCTTC
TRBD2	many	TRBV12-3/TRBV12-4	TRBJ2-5	CASSPRLAGVLETQYF	TGTGCCAGCAGCCCCCGACTAGCGGGAGTGTTGGAGACCCAGTACTTC
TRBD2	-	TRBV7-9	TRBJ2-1	CASSLLAGEQFF	TGTGCCAGCAGCTTGCTAGCGGGAGAGCAGTTCTTC
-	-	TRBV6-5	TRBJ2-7	CASSYYQGFSYEQYF	TGTGCCAGCAGTTACTATCAGGGGTTCTCCTACGAGCAGTACTTC
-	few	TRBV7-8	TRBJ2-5	CASRLLTGIQETQYF	TGTGCCAGCAGACTACTTACAGGGATCCAAGAGACCCAGTACTTC
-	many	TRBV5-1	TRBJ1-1	CASRAGMNTEAFF	TGCGCCAGCAGAGCAGGTATGAACACTGAAGCTTTCTTT
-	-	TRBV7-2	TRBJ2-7	CASSLMRSGTIPYEQYF	TGTGCCAGCAGCTTAATGCGATCCGGGACCATTCCCTACGAGCAGTACTTC
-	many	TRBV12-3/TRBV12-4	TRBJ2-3	CASSYGWATQYF	TGTGCCAGCAGTTATGGGTGGGCTACGCAGTATTTT
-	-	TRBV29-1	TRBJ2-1	CSVASLAYSYNEQFF	TGCAGCGTGGCATCATTAGCGTACTCCTACAATGAGCAGTTCTTC
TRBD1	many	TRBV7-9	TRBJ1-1	CASSLGTATEAFF	TGTGCCAGCAGCCTCGGGACAGCAACTGAAGCTTTCTTT
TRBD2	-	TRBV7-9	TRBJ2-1	CASSLGGLAGGNEQFF	TGTGCCAGCAGCTTAGGCGGACTAGCGGGAGGCAATGAGCAGTTCTTC
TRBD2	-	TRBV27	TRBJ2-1	CASSQGLARGGEQFF	TGTGCCAGCAGTCAGGGACTAGCTCGCGGGGGGGAGCAGTTCTTC
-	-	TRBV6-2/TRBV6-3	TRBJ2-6	CASSYNGPKPSRGANVLTF	TGTGCCAGCAGTTACAATGGCCCCAAGCCGAGCCGTGGGGCCAACGTCCTGACTTTC
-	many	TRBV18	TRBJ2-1	CASSPPESPYNEQFF	TGTGCCAGCTCACCACCCGAAAGCCCCTACAATGAGCAGTTCTTC
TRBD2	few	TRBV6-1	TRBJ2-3	CASRREGRADTQYF	TGTGCCAGCAGAAGGGAGGGTAGGGCAGATACGCAGTATTTT
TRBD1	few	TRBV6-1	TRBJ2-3	CASSEAPGTGSDTQYF	TGTGCCAGCAGTGAAGCGCCTGGGACAGGGTCAGATACGCAGTATTTT
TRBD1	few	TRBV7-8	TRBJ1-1	CASRSQGGITEAFF	TGTGCCAGCAGATCACAGGGGGGAATTACTGAAGCTTTCTTT
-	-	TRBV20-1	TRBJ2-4	CSARRPNSGAKNIQYF	TGCAGTGCTAGACGGCCTAATTCCGGAGCCAAAAACATTCAGTACTTC
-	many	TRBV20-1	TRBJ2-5	CSAVSVETQYF	TGCAGTGCCGTGAGCGTGGAGACCCAGTACTTC
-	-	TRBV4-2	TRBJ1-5	CASSQGEARGNQPQHF	TGTGCCAGCAGCCAAGGGGAAGCTCGGGGCAATCAGCCCCAGCATTTT
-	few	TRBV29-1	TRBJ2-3	CSVDPTPSTDTQYF	TGCAGCGTTGACCCCACCCCCTCCACAGATACGCAGTATTTT
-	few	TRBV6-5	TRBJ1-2	CASSYSILTGYGYTF	TGTGCCAGCAGTTACTCGATTCTTACCGGTTATGGCTACACCTTC
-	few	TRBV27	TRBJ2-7	CASSLYQGRAYEQYF	TGTGCCAGCAGTTTATACCAGGGCAGGGCCTACGAGCAGTACTTC
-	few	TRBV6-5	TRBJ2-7	CASSYWQGPSYEQYF	TGTGCCAGCAGTTACTGGCAGGGGCCTAGTTACGAGCAGTACTTC